Presented here are 31 T cell receptor beta chains from one specimen sequenced in a study of blood T cell repertoires in COVID-19. Produced via immunoSEQ multiplex PCR; TCRdb's table is partial and in-frame only. Among some 60,000 clones listed, approximately 85% were seen once. The sample comprised peripheral blood. The receptor source for this set is a human donor in a cohort sampled during active COVID-19.

The chain recombines TRBV6-5 with TRBJ2-2, with 9 bases matching TRBD1. Germline V lookup: CDR1 MNHEY, CDR2 SVGAGI. CDR3 length: 16 amino acids. V lost 4 bases, J lost 7 bases, and 10 bases stayed unmatched. CDR3 in amino acids: CASSSPHRGQVGELFF. The CDR3 DNA follows: TGTGCCAGCAGTTCCCCCCACAGGGGGCAAGTCGGGGAGCTGTTTTTT.

The chain carries TRBV10-2 and TRBJ2-7, with a tentative D call TRBD1 (6 bases). Germline loops: CDR1 WSHSY, CDR2 SAAADI. The CDR3 totals 15 residues. V dropped 6 bases and J dropped 0 bases, with 15 bases sitting between them. As DNA, the CDR3 is TGCGCCAGCAGCCAGACAGGTTCCAGCTCCTACGAGCAGTACTTC. Amino acid sequence: CASSQTGSSSYEQYF.

The CDR3 here is CASSSGQHNEQFF. The CDR3 DNA reads as TGTGCCAGCAGCTCGGGACAGCACAATGAGCAGTTCTTC. V and J are TRBV7-2 and TRBJ2-1; 7 bases map to TRBD1. The CDR3 covers 13 residues. V trimming: 4 bases; J trimming: 5 bases; junction bases outside the gene matches: 2. Germline values: CDR1 SGHTA, CDR2 FQGNSA. The variable domain in full, completed from reference TRBV7-2 and TRBJ2-1, reads GAGVSQSPSNKVTEKGKDVELRCDPISGHTALYWYRQSLGQGLEFLIYFQGNSAPDKSGLPSDRFSAERTGGSVSTLTIQRTQQEDSAVYLCASSSGQHNEQFFGPGTRLTVL.

The chain links TRBV6-5 to TRBJ1-2, with D perhaps TRBD1 (5 bases). Per the germline V gene, CDR1 is MNHEY and CDR2 is SVGAGI. CDR3 length equals 16 residues. The V and J ends lost 4 bases and 4 bases respectively, with 19 bases between them. This chain's CDR3 is CASSWGRRGSSYGYTF. Here the CDR3 DNA reads TGTGCCAGCAGTTGGGGCCGAAGGGGATCGAGCTATGGCTACACCTTC.

The chain employs TRBV11-2 and TRBJ2-3, with 8 bases fitting TRBD1. Trimming took 5 bases from V and 2 from J; bases not matched to a gene: 6. Germline CDR1 SGHAT, CDR2 FQNNGV. CDR3 length equals 15 residues. The CDR3 is CASSVGQGFTDTQYF. The CDR3 nucleotides are TGTGCCAGCAGCGTAGGACAGGGATTCACAGATACGCAGTATTTT.

The CDR3 DNA reads TGCGCCAGCAGTCCCGGACAGGGCACAGATACGCAGTATTTT. Translation gives CASSPGQGTDTQYF. This sequence joins TRBV10-1 and TRBJ2-3, with TRBD1 matching over 7 bases. Unmatched junction bases numbered 3, after V lost 5 bases and J lost 1 base. This CDR3 contains 14 residues. CDR1 is WNHNN, CDR2 SYGVQD, per germline (reference sequence).

V and J are TRBV19 and TRBJ1-5; D unclear. The V end lost 1 base, the J end lost 2 bases, and 12 bases lay between the germline ends. This CDR3 contains 16 residues. Germline-derived CDR1 and CDR2 are LNHDA and SQIVND (reference sequence). The CDR3: CASSIGPGMGNQPQHF. DNA for the CDR3: TGTGCCAGTAGTATAGGCCCCGGGATGGGCAATCAGCCCCAGCATTTT.

As concerns this clone: Relative to the germline gene, one junction end is altered; a read error may explain this. The rearrangement links TRBV19 to TRBJ2-2; D is perhaps TRBD2 (6 bases). Germline CDR1 and CDR2: LNHDA and SQIVND (reference sequence). CDR3 length: 13 amino acids. CDR3 in amino acids: CASSGRNTGELFF. CDR3 in DNA: TGTGCCAGCTCAGGGAGGAACACCGGGGAACTGTTTTTT.

This clone was detected only a few times. This sequence joins TRBV18 and TRBJ1-3; D is uncertain. The CDR3 extends over 16 amino acids. The V end was cut by 0 bases, the J end by 2 bases, with 11 bases between. Germline loops: CDR1 KGHSH, CDR2 LQKENI. The CDR3 reads CASSPPNLIPGNTIYF. The CDR3 nucleotides are TGTGCCAGCTCACCACCAAATCTAATACCTGGAAACACCATATATTTT.

The chain combines TRBV19 with TRBJ2-3; 13 nucleotides align to TRBD2. CDR1 is LNHDA and CDR2 is SQIVND in the germline V gene (reference sequence). After removal of 7 bases from V and 2 bases from J, the junction contained 9 bases not matched to a gene. The CDR3 covers 17 residues. The CDR3 coding sequence is TGTGCCAGTACCATGGGGACTAGCGGGGTGTTCACAGATACGCAGTATTTT. Amino acids: CASTMGTSGVFTDTQYF.

This rearrangement joins TRBV24-1 to TRBJ1-4; D uncertain. The germline V gene encodes CDR1 KGHDR and CDR2 SFDVKD. This CDR3 spans 14 amino acids. Trimming pared 3 bases from V and 8 bases from J, leaving 12 bases between. CDR3 protein: CATSDLQVPEKLFF. The DNA of the CDR3 is TGTGCCACCAGTGATCTTCAGGTTCCGGAAAAACTGTTTTTT.

The chain links TRBV7-4 to TRBJ2-3; TRBD2 might be the D (5 bases). The ends were cut back, 6 bases at V and 1 base at J, with 14 bases in the middle. The CDR3 extends over 15 amino acids. Germline V gene lookup returns CDR1 SGHVT and CDR2 SQSDAQ. The chain's CDR3 is CASRDPGRGTDTQYF. The CDR3 coding sequence is TGTGCCAGCAGAGACCCCGGGCGGGGCACAGATACGCAGTATTTT. The complete variable domain, with remaining parts taken from reference TRBV7-4 and TRBJ2-3, reads GAGVSQSPRYKVAKRGRDVALRCDSISGHVTLYWYRQTLGQGSEVLTYSQSDAQRDKSGRPSGRFSAERPERSVSTLKIQRTEQGDSAVYLCASRDPGRGTDTQYFGPGTRLTVL.

This chain links TRBV24-1 with TRBJ2-5, with a tentative D call TRBD2 (5 bases). Germline lookup yields CDR1 KGHDR and CDR2 SFDVKD. Trimming took off 4 bases at V and 2 bases at J, with 13 bases between the two ends. The CDR3 runs to 15 residues. In DNA form, the CDR3 reads TGTGCCACCAGTGACGCGGGCATCAAACAAGAGACCCAGTACTTC. This gives the protein CATSDAGIKQETQYF.

V gene TRBV2 combines with J gene TRBJ1-4; tentatively, D is TRBD1 (5 bases). Germline loops: CDR1 SNHLY, CDR2 FYNNEI. The CDR3 has 11 residues. Trimming stripped 7 bases from V and 7 bases from J, with 7 bases between. CDR3 loop: CASTTAEKLFF. The CDR3 region has the DNA TGTGCCAGCACGACAGCTGAAAAACTGTTTTTT. The complete variable domain, with remaining parts taken from reference TRBV2 and TRBJ1-4, reads EPEVTQTPSHQVTQMGQEVILRCVPISNHLYFYWYRQILGQKVEFLVSFYNNEISEKSEIFDDQFSVERPDGSNFTLKIRSTKLEDSAMYFCASTTAEKLFFGSGTQLSVL.

The chain combines TRBV6-2 or TRBV6-3 with TRBJ2-7; D gene uncertain. Looked up from germline, CDR1 is MNHEY and CDR2 is SVGEGT. V shed 2 bases and J shed 2 bases, with 7 bases lying between them. This CDR3 is 13 amino acids long. Here the CDR3 reads CASSYGGPYEQYF. For the CDR3, the DNA is TGTGCCAGCAGTTACGGCGGCCCCTACGAGCAGTACTTC.

The genes are TRBV24-1 and TRBJ1-1; the D gene is possibly TRBD1 (6 bases). Trimming left V 3 bases short and J 4 bases short, with 14 bases between. This CDR3 contains 15 residues. The germline V gene encodes CDR1 KGHDR and CDR2 SFDVKD. DNA of the CDR3: TGTGCCACCAGTGATCCGCGACAGGCGACCACTGAAGCTTTCTTT. It codes for CATSDPRQATTEAFF.

The chain links TRBV6-5 to TRBJ2-1; D gene uncertain. The V gene's germline CDR1 is MNHEY and CDR2 SVGAGI. The V end lost 0 bases, the J end lost 5 bases, and 8 bases lay between the germline ends. The CDR3 contains 14 residues. The CDR3: CASSYSNTDNEQFF. The CDR3 DNA is TGTGCCAGCAGTTACTCTAATACTGACAATGAGCAGTTCTTC.

This clone came up once. The CDR3 sequence is CASRQDRAEKLFF. As DNA, the CDR3 is TGTGCCAGCAGACAAGACAGGGCTGAAAAACTGTTTTTT. The V gene is TRBV12-3 or TRBV12-4, the J gene TRBJ1-4, with TRBD1 identical over 7 bases. There are 13 residues in the CDR3. The V and J ends lost 6 bases and 7 bases, in that order; junction bases with no gene match: 5.

The sample holds one count of this clone. The V and J genes are TRBV15 and TRBJ2-5; D perhaps matches TRBD1 (5 bases). This CDR3 has 13 residues. Between the trimmed V and J ends, which lost 8 bases and 6 bases, there was a span of 16 bases. Germline CDR1 reads LNHNV; CDR2 reads YYDKDF (reference sequence). CDR3 DNA sequence: TGTGCCACCCGTGGGGCTCAAGAGAAGACCCAGTACTTC. Translating it yields CATRGAQEKTQYF.

This rearrangement joins TRBV6-5 to TRBJ1-6, with 8 bases matching TRBD1. Germline V gene lookup returns CDR1 MNHEY and CDR2 SVGAGI. The CDR3 has 15 amino acids. Trimming took 6 bases from V and 5 from J; bases not matched to a gene: 6. CDR3 DNA sequence: TGTGCCAGCAGCAGGACAGGGAACAATAATTCACCCCTCCACTTT. This encodes CASSRTGNNNSPLHF.

This CDR3 is CASSPSATNEKLFF. The CDR3, as DNA: TGTGCCAGCTCACCGTCCGCAACTAATGAAAAACTGTTTTTT. The chain is built from TRBV18 and TRBJ1-4; D is uncertain. Germline V gene data show CDR1 as KGHSH and CDR2 as LQKENI. The CDR3 length is 14 residues. V was pared by 3 bases and J by 0 bases, with 5 bases between.

This clone is deemed medium-sized (0.01 to 0.1%). The chain combines TRBV5-1 with TRBJ2-1; D perhaps matches TRBD2 (6 bases). The germline V gene encodes CDR1 SGHRS and CDR2 YFSETQ. V lost 4 bases, J lost 5 bases, and 10 bases lay in between. There are 13 residues in the CDR3. The CDR3 protein is CASSAGPNNEQFF. The CDR3 DNA reads TGCGCCAGCAGCGCGGGACCGAACAATGAGCAGTTCTTC.

The V gene is TRBV9, the J gene TRBJ2-7, with 8 bases lining up with TRBD1. The germline V gene has CDR1 SGDLS and CDR2 YYNGEE. CDR3 length: 15 residues. J lost 3 bases, V lost 4 bases, and 9 bases had no gene match. CDR3 protein: CASSTGQGRNYEQYF. DNA for the CDR3: TGTGCCAGCAGCACCGGACAGGGTCGTAACTACGAGCAGTACTTC.

The chain carries TRBV6-2 or TRBV6-3 and TRBJ2-5, with 8 nucleotides matching TRBD2. The CDR3 runs to 16 residues. J lost 0 bases, V lost 5 bases, and 8 bases had no gene match. The V gene's germline CDR1 is MNHEY and CDR2 SVGEGT. The CDR3 DNA reads TGTGCCAGCAGTCCCCGGGGGACTAGGGACCAAGAGACCCAGTACTTC. This sequence encodes CASSPRGTRDQETQYF.

The chain carries TRBV7-9 and TRBJ2-7; 12 bases agree with TRBD2. V shed 5 bases, J shed 3 bases, and the junction held 5 bases outside the gene matches. CDR1 and CDR2 (germline): SEHNR, FQNEAQ (reference sequence). The CDR3 is 15 amino acids. The CDR3 DNA follows: TGTGCCAGCAGCGCCACTAGCGGGGGGTTCTACGAGCAGTACTTC. Translation gives CASSATSGGFYEQYF.

The CDR3 bases are TGTGCCAGTAGTTCCAGGGTCAATCAGCCCCAGCATTTT. Protein: CASSSRVNQPQHF. This chain joins TRBV19 and TRBJ1-5; D possibly corresponds to TRBD1 (5 bases). CDR3 length equals 13 residues. From germline, CDR1 is LNHDA and CDR2 SQIVND (reference sequence). V gave up 5 bases and J gave up 3 bases, with 8 bases separating them.

The chain has TRBV11-2 and TRBJ1-6; D gene ambiguous. This CDR3 is 14 amino acids long. Germline CDR1 SGHAT, CDR2 FQNNGV. With 6 bases removed from V and 7 bases from J, the gap between germline ends came to 13 bases. The CDR3: CASSITDKNSPLHF. The CDR3 nucleotides read TGTGCCAGCAGTATCACAGATAAAAATTCACCCCTCCACTTT.

The rearrangement links TRBV7-9 to TRBJ1-1; TRBD1 aligns across 8 bases. Losses at the gene ends were 6 bases for V and 1 base for J; bases not matched to a gene: 7. The germline gives CDR1 SEHNR, CDR2 FQNEAQ (reference sequence). The CDR3 runs 15 residues. CDR3 coding DNA: TGTGCCAGCAGTTATACCGGGACAGGGAACACTGAAGCTTTCTTT. It yields the protein CASSYTGTGNTEAFF.

The V gene is TRBV7-8, the J gene TRBJ2-3; 7 bases match TRBD2. The CDR3 is 17 amino acids. Germline CDR1 reads SGHVS; CDR2 reads FQNEAQ. V was clipped by 5 bases and J by 0 bases; unmatched bases: 11. CDR3 residues: CASSPVWGGRSTDTQYF. The CDR3 coding sequence is TGTGCCAGCAGCCCGGTCTGGGGGGGGAGAAGCACAGATACGCAGTATTTT.

This chain joins TRBV30 and TRBJ2-1, with D possibly TRBD2 on 6 matching bases. Looked up from germline, CDR1 is GTSNPN and CDR2 is SVGIG (reference sequence). The CDR3 totals 13 residues. The CDR3 is CAGRWVSYNEQFF. The CDR3 bases are TGTGCAGGGAGGTGGGTCTCCTACAATGAGCAGTTCTTC.

V and J are TRBV6-2 or TRBV6-3 and TRBJ2-3, with D possibly matching TRBD1 (6 bases). Looked up from germline, CDR1 is MNHEY and CDR2 is SVGEGT. The CDR3 contains 14 residues. V was trimmed by 5 bases and J by 4 bases, leaving 13 bases between them. In nucleotides, the CDR3 is TGTGCCAGCAGTCACGGGACAACTTCAGATACGCAGTATTTT. Its translation: CASSHGTTSDTQYF.